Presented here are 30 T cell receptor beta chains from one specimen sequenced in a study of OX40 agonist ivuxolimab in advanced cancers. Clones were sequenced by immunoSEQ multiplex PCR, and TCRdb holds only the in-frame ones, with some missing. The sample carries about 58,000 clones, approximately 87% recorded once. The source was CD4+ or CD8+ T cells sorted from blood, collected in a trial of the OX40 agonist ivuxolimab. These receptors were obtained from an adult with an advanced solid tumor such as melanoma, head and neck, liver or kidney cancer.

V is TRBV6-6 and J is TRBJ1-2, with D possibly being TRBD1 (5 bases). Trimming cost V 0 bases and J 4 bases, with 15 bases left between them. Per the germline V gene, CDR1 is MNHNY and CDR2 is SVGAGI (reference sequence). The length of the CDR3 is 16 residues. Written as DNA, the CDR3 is TGTGCCAGCAGTTACTCGAGTCAGCAGGGTGGCTATGGCTACACCTTC. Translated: CASSYSSQQGGYGYTF.

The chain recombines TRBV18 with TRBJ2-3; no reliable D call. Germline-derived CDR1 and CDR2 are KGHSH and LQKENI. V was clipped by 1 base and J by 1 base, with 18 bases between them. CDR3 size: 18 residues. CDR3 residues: CASSPQPATGDRTDTQYF. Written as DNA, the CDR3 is TGTGCCAGCTCACCACAGCCGGCAACCGGAGATCGCACAGATACGCAGTATTTT.

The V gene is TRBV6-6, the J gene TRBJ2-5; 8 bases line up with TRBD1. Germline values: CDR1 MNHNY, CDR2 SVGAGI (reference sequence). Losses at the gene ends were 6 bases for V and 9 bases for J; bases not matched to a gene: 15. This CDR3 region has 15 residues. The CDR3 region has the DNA TGTGCCAGCAGCGACGGGACAGGAGGTGACCGGGCCCAGTACTTC. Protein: CASSDGTGGDRAQYF.

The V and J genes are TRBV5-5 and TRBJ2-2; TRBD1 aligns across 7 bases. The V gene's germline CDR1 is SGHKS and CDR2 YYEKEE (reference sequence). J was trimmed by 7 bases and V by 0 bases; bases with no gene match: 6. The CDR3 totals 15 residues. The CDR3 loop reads CASSLAGTVVGELFF. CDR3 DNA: TGTGCCAGCAGCTTGGCGGGGACAGTCGTCGGGGAGCTGTTTTTT.

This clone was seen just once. CDR3 sequence (DNA): TGTGCCAGCAGCCGAATCAGTGCCGATCAAGAGACCCAGTACTTC. This gives the protein CASSRISADQETQYF. This sequence joins TRBV4-2 and TRBJ2-5, with D unclear. CDR1 and CDR2 (germline): LGHNA, YNFKEQ. Between the trimmed V and J ends, which lost 4 bases and 2 bases, there was a span of 14 bases. The CDR3 sequence is 15 residues long.

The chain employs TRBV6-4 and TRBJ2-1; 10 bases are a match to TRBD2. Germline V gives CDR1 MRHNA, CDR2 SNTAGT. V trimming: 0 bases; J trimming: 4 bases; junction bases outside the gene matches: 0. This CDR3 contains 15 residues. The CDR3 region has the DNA TGTGCCAGCAGTGACTCAGCGGGGGGGTACAATGAGCAGTTCTTC. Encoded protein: CASSDSAGGYNEQFF.

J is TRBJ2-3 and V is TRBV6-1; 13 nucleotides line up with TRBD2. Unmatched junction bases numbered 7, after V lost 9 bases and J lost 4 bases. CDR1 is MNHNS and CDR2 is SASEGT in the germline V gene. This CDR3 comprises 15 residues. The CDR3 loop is CASTSGGAWSDTQYF. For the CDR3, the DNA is TGTGCCAGTACTAGCGGGGGGGCGTGGTCAGATACGCAGTATTTT.

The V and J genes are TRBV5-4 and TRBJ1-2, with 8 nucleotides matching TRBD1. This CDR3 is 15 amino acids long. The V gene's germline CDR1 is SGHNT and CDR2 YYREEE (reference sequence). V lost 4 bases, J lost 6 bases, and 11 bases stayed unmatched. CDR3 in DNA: TGTGCCAGCAGCCACCCCCGGACAGGGAGAAATGGCTACACCTTC. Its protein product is CASSHPRTGRNGYTF.

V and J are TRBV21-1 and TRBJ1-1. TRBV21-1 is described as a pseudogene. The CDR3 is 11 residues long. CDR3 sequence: CASRRHAEAFF. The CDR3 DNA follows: TGTGCCAGCAGGAGGCACGCTGAAGCTTTCTTT.

The chain's CDR3 is CASRPALTYEQYF. DNA of the CDR3: TGTGCCAGCAGGCCCGCCTTGACCTACGAGCAGTACTTC. The chain combines TRBV28 with TRBJ2-7, with D unresolved. Germline CDR1 is MDHEN and CDR2 is SYDVKM. V was trimmed by 6 bases and J by 2 bases, leaving 11 bases between them. The CDR3 sequence is 13 residues long.

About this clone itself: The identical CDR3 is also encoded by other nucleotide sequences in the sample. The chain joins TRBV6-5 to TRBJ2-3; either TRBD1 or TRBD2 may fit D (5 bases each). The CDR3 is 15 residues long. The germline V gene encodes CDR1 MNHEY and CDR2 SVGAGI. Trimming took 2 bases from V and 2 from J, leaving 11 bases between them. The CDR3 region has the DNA TGTGCCAGCAGTTACGATGGGGGTTCCACAGATACGCAGTATTTT. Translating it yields CASSYDGGSTDTQYF.

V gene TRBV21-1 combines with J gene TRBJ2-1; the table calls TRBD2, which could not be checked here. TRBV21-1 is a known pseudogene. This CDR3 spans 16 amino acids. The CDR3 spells CASSKAALAGGNEQFF. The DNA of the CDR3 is TGTGCCAGCAGCAAAGCGGCACTAGCGGGGGGGAATGAGCAGTTCTTC.

This CDR3 reads CASSPWTVVNSPLHF. The DNA for the CDR3 is TGTGCCAGCAGCCCATGGACAGTCGTCAATTCACCCCTCCACTTT. The chain carries TRBV11-2 and TRBJ1-6; maybe TRBD1 (6 bases). Germline V CDR1 and CDR2: SGHAT, FQNNGV. The CDR3 extends over 15 amino acids. Trimming removed 5 bases from V and 7 bases from J, with 15 bases in between.

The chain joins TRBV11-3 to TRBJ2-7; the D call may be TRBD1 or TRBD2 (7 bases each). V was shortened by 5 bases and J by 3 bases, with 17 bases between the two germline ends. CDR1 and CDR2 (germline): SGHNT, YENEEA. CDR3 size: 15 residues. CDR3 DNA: TGTGCCAGCAGCCCTGGGGGGGACAGATACTACGAGCAGTACTTC. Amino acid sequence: CASSPGGDRYYEQYF.

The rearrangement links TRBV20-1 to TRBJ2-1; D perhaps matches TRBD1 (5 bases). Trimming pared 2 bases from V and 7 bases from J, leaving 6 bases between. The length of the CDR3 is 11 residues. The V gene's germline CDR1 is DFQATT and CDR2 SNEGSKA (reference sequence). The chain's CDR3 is CSARRGNEQFF. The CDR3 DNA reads TGCAGTGCTAGAAGGGGTAATGAGCAGTTCTTC.

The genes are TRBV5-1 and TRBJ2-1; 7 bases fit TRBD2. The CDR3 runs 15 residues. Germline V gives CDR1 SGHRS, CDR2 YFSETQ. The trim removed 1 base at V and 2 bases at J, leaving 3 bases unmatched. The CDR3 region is CASSLSSGTYNEQFF. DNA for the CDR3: TGCGCCAGCAGCTTGTCTAGCGGAACCTACAATGAGCAGTTCTTC.

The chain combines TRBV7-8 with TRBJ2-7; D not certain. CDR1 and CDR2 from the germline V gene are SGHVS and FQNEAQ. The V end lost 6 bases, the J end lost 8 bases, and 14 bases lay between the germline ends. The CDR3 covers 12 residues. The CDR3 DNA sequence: TGTGCCAGCAGTTCTCCTCAAGGAAAGCAGTACTTC. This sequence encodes CASSSPQGKQYF.

Here the CDR3 DNA reads TGTGCCAGCACCATTGGGGAGGGGTGGAACACCATATATTTT. As protein: CASTIGEGWNTIYF. V usage is TRBV7-9 and J usage is TRBJ1-3; weak D call: TRBD1 (5 bases). V shed 7 bases and J shed 7 bases, with 17 bases lying between them. CDR1 is SEHNR and CDR2 is FQNEAQ in the germline V gene (reference sequence). The CDR3 runs 14 residues. Full variable domain (rest looked up from reference TRBV7-9 and TRBJ1-3): DTGVSQNPRHKITKRGQNVTFRCDPISEHNRLYWYRQTLGQGPEFLTYFQNEAQLEKSRLLSDRFSAERPKGSFSTLEIQRTEQGDSAMYLCASTIGEGWNTIYFGEGSWLTVV.

CDR3 region: CASSFSQGVLGFYTF. DNA for the CDR3: TGCGCCAGCAGCTTTTCACAGGGGGTTCTAGGTTTCTACACCTTC. The chain combines TRBV5-1 with TRBJ1-2, with 8 bases lining up with TRBD1. Germline CDR1 reads SGHRS; CDR2 reads YFSETQ. The CDR3 sequence is 15 residues long. Unmatched junction bases numbered 13, after V lost 2 bases and J lost 10 bases.

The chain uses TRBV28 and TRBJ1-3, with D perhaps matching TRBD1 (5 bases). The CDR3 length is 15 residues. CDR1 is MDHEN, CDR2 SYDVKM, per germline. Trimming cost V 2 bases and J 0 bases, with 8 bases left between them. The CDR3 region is CASSLLTDSGNTIYF. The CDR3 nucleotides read TGTGCCAGCAGTTTACTGACAGACTCTGGAAACACCATATATTTT.

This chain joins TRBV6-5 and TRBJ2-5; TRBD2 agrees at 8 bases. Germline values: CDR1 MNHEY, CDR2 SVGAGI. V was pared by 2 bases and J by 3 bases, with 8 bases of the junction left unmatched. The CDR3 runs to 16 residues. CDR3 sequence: CASSYGWRGAEETQYF. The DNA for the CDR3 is TGTGCCAGCAGTTACGGTTGGCGGGGGGCCGAAGAGACCCAGTACTTC.

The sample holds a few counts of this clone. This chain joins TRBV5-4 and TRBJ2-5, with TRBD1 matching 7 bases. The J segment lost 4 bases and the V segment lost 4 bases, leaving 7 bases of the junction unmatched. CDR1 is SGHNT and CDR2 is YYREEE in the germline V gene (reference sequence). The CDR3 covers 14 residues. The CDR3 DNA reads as TGTGCCAGCAGCCGACAGGGAGAGGGAGAGACCCAGTACTTC. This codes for CASSRQGEGETQYF.

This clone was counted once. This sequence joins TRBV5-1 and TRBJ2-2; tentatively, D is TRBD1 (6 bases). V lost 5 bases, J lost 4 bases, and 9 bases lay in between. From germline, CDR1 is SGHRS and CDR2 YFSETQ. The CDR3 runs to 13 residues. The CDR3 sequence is CASRQDSTGELFF. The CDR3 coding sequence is TGCGCCAGCAGGCAGGACAGCACCGGGGAGCTGTTTTTT.

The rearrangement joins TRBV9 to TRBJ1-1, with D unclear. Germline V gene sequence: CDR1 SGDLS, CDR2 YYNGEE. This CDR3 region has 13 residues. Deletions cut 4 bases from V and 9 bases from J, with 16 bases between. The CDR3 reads CASSSPSAEKAFF. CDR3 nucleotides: TGTGCCAGCAGCTCACCTTCTGCCGAAAAAGCTTTCTTT.

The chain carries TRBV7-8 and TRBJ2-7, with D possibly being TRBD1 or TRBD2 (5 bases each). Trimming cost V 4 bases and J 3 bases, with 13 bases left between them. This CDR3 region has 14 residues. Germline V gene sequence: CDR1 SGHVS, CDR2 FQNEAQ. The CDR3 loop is CASSSSGADYEQYF. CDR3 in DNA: TGTGCCAGCAGCTCCTCCGGGGCCGACTACGAGCAGTACTTC.

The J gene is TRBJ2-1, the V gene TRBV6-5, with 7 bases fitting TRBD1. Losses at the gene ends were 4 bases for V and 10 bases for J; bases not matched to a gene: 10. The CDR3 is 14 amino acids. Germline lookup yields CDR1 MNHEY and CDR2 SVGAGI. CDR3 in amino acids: CASSSSGGRREQFF. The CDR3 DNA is TGTGCCAGCAGTTCCTCAGGGGGAAGGCGCGAGCAGTTCTTC.

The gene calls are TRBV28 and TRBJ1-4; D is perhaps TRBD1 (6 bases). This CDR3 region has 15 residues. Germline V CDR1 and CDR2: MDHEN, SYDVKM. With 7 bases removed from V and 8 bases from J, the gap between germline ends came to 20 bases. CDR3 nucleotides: TGTGCCAGCACCCGTCTTAGGGGGATTCGGGAAAAACTGTTTTTT. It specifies CASTRLRGIREKLFF.

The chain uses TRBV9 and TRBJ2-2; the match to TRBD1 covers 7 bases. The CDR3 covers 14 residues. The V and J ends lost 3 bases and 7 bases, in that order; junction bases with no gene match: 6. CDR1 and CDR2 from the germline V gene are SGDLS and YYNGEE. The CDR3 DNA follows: TGTGCCAGCAGCGGAATACAGGGGTTCGGGGAGCTGTTTTTT. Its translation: CASSGIQGFGELFF.

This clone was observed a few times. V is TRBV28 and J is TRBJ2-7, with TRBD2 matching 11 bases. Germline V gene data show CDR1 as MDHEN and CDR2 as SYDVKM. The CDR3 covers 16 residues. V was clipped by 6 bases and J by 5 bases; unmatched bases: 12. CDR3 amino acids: CASRFSGLAGGHEQYF. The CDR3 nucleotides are TGTGCCAGCAGGTTTTCGGGCCTAGCGGGGGGTCACGAGCAGTACTTC.

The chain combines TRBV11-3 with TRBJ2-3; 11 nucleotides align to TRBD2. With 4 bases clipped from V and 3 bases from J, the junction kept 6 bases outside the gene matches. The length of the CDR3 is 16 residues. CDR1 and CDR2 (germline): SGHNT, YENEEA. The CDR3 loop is CASSSSSGGITDTQYF. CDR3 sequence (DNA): TGTGCCAGCAGCTCGTCTAGCGGGGGGATTACAGATACGCAGTATTTT.